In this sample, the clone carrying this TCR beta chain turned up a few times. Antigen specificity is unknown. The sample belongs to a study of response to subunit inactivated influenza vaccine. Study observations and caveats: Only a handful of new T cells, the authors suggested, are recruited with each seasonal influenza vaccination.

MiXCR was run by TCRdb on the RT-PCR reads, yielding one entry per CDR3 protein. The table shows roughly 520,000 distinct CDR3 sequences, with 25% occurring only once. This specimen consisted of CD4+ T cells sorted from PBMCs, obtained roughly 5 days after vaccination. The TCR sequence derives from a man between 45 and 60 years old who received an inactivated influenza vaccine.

The CDR3 nucleotides are TGTGCCAGCAGTCCCGGGACAGGGTGGGATCAGCCCCAGCATTTT. This encodes CASSPGTGWDQPQHF. The chain is built from TRBV6-1 and TRBJ1-5; 9 bases fit TRBD1. V was pared by 5 bases and J by 5 bases, with 7 bases of the junction left unmatched. CDR1 MNHNS and CDR2 SASEGT come from the germline V gene. The CDR3 is 15 amino acids.